The 31 T cell receptor beta chains in this list originate from one sample, sequenced in a study of blood T cell repertoires in COVID-19. TCRdb's copy holds only in-frame clones and misses some; the assay was immunoSEQ multiplex PCR. The data show a few hundred thousand clones, about 80% seen once. The sample comprised peripheral blood. These receptors all come from a person aged 65-85 years with COVID-19, enrolled during active disease.

This chain connects TRBV3-1 (or the pseudogene TRBV3-2) to TRBJ1-1; the match to TRBD1 covers 7 bases. The CDR3 loop spans 14 amino acids. J was trimmed by 1 base and V by 4 bases; bases with no gene match: 3. Per the germline V gene, CDR1 is LGHDT and CDR2 is YNNKEL (reference sequence). CDR3 sequence (DNA): TGTGCCAGCAGCCTTGGGACAGCGAACACTGAAGCTTTCTTT. Its protein is CASSLGTANTEAFF.

The V and J genes are TRBV7-9 and TRBJ1-5; D gene uncertain. This CDR3 is built from 15 residues. Germline-derived CDR1 and CDR2 are SEHNR and FQNEAQ (reference sequence). The V end lost 5 bases, the J end lost 3 bases, and 14 bases lay between the germline ends. This chain's CDR3 is CASSPGGVNNQPQHF. As DNA, the CDR3 is TGTGCCAGCAGCCCCGGCGGGGTTAACAATCAGCCCCAGCATTTT.

This chain uses TRBV5-6 with TRBJ2-2; the match to TRBD1 covers 7 bases. In germline, CDR1 is SGHDT, CDR2 YYEEEE. The CDR3 covers 15 residues. J lost 4 bases, V lost 6 bases, and 9 bases had no gene match. The CDR3 DNA follows: TGTGCCAGCAAGAGAGACAGGGATCTCACCGGGGAGCTGTTTTTT. Its translation is CASKRDRDLTGELFF.

V and J are TRBV28 and TRBJ1-6; TRBD1 matches at 9 bases. Germline assignment: CDR1 MDHEN and CDR2 SYDVKM. V shed 6 bases and J 8 bases; nucleotides not matched to a gene: 8. The length of the CDR3 is 15 residues. CDR3 sequence: CASSDRTGADSPLHF. The CDR3 nucleotides read TGTGCCAGCAGCGATAGGACAGGGGCTGATTCACCCCTCCACTTT.

The CDR3 loop is CASRATGDSGNTIYF. CDR3 nucleotides: TGTGCCAGTAGAGCGACAGGGGACTCTGGAAACACCATATATTTT. The chain links TRBV19 to TRBJ1-3; 8 bases match TRBD1. Germline assignment: CDR1 LNHDA and CDR2 SQIVND (reference sequence). V was pared by 6 bases and J by 0 bases, with 4 bases of the junction left unmatched. There are 15 residues in the CDR3. Full variable domain (remainder filled in from reference TRBV19 and TRBJ1-3): DGGITQSPKYLFRKEGQNVTLSCEQNLNHDAMYWYRQDPGQGLRLIYYSQIVNDFQKGDIAEGYSVSREKKESFPLTVTSAQKNPTAFYLCASRATGDSGNTIYFGEGSWLTVV.

This chain joins TRBV25-1 and TRBJ2-5; possible D gene TRBD1, 5 bases. The V gene lost 3 bases and the J gene lost 4 bases, with 15 bases spanning the gap. Germline values: CDR1 MGHDK, CDR2 SYGVNS. CDR3 length: 15 residues. CDR3 sequence: CASSDSTGPGETQYF. CDR3 nucleotides: TGTGCCAGCAGTGACTCAACAGGTCCAGGAGAGACCCAGTACTTC.

The chain recombines TRBV5-6 with TRBJ2-7; possible D gene TRBD1, 6 bases. Trimming removed 0 bases at V and 6 bases at J, with 10 bases between. Per germline, CDR1 SGHDT and CDR2 YYEEEE. The CDR3 covers 13 residues. CDR3 nucleotides: TGTGCCAGCAGCTTGGACAGGGCAGGCGAGCAGTACTTC. Encoded protein: CASSLDRAGEQYF.

This clone was detected only a few times. The V and J genes are TRBV13 and TRBJ2-2, with 12 bases identical to TRBD2. The CDR3 length is 15 residues. Germline trimming cut 2 bases from V and 6 bases from J; bases unmatched to any gene: 1. Germline V lookup: CDR1 PRHDT, CDR2 FYEKMQ (reference sequence). CDR3 bases: TGTGCCAGCAGCTTACTAGCGGGAGGGTCCGGGGAGCTGTTTTTT. Translating gives CASSLLAGGSGELFF.

The chain recombines TRBV28 with TRBJ1-2, with D maybe TRBD1 (6 bases). The CDR3 totals 15 residues. Trimming removed 3 bases from V and 6 bases from J, with 17 bases in between. Germline CDR1 and CDR2: MDHEN and SYDVKM. The CDR3 region is CASSFPLGAGHGYTF. As DNA, the CDR3 is TGTGCCAGCAGTTTTCCCCTGGGGGCGGGTCATGGCTACACCTTC.

The V call is TRBV15, the J call TRBJ1-3; TRBD1 might be the D (6 bases). This CDR3 region has 15 residues. V was trimmed by 4 bases and J by 3 bases, leaving 13 bases between them. CDR1 is LNHNV, CDR2 YYDKDF, per germline (reference sequence). The CDR3 here is CATSNDRFGGNTIYF. The CDR3 DNA is TGTGCCACCAGCAACGACAGGTTCGGTGGAAACACCATATATTTT.

V and J are TRBV9 and TRBJ1-5; D unclear. Looked up from germline, CDR1 is SGDLS and CDR2 is YYNGEE. With 3 bases removed from V and 0 bases from J, the gap between germline ends came to 10 bases. This CDR3 spans 15 amino acids. CDR3 nucleotides: TGTGCCAGCAGCGAAACACCTTATAGCAATCAGCCCCAGCATTTT. Its protein is CASSETPYSNQPQHF.

This clone was seen a handful of times. This chain connects TRBV18 to TRBJ2-2; the D gene is possibly TRBD1 (5 bases). There are 14 residues in the CDR3. Trimming removed 0 bases at V and 7 bases at J, with 9 bases between. Germline CDR1 reads KGHSH; CDR2 reads LQKENI. CDR3 coding DNA: TGTGCCAGCTCACCACCTACAGGCGGCGGGGAGCTGTTTTTT. Translated: CASSPPTGGGELFF.

The chain couples TRBV7-9 to TRBJ1-2; the match to TRBD1 covers 9 bases. CDR3 length equals 14 residues. V shed 7 bases and J 5 bases; nucleotides not matched to a gene: 8. Germline values: CDR1 SEHNR, CDR2 FQNEAQ (reference sequence). The CDR3 reads CASNPTGGEYGYTF. CDR3 nucleotides: TGTGCCAGCAACCCAACAGGGGGCGAATATGGCTACACCTTC.

This sequence joins TRBV27 and TRBJ2-2; D gene unclear. Trimming pared 0 bases from V and 0 bases from J, leaving 5 bases between. The CDR3 runs to 15 residues. Germline V gene sequence: CDR1 MNHEY, CDR2 SMNVEV (reference sequence). The CDR3 DNA reads as TGTGCCAGCAGTTTATCCCTAGCGAACACCGGGGAGCTGTTTTTT. It is translated as CASSLSLANTGELFF.

This chain uses TRBV7-3 with TRBJ2-3; the D gene is possibly TRBD1 (6 bases). This CDR3 has 14 amino acids. The V and J ends lost 1 base and 7 bases respectively, with 12 bases between them. Per germline, CDR1 SGHTA and CDR2 FQGTGA. The CDR3 bases are TGTGCCAGCAGCTTAAATTCTGGGACATATACGCAGTATTTT. It encodes CASSLNSGTYTQYF.

V is TRBV19 and J is TRBJ2-3, with 7 positions matching TRBD1. Trimming cost V 2 bases and J 0 bases; bases outside gene matches: 2. The germline V gene encodes CDR1 LNHDA and CDR2 SQIVND (reference sequence). The CDR3 has 15 amino acids. CDR3: CASSIRTGSTDTQYF. CDR3 in DNA: TGTGCCAGTAGTATAAGGACAGGCAGCACAGATACGCAGTATTTT.

The chain links TRBV3-1 (or the pseudogene TRBV3-2) to TRBJ2-3; D is perhaps TRBD2 (5 bases). This CDR3 is built from 15 residues. V was clipped by 0 bases and J by 5 bases, with 12 bases between them. The V gene's germline CDR1 is LGHDT and CDR2 YNNKEL (reference sequence). The CDR3 nucleotides read TGTGCCAGCAGCCAAGAATTCGGACTTCGAGATACGCAGTATTTT. Translated, it gives CASSQEFGLRDTQYF.

This rearrangement joins TRBV14 to TRBJ1-6, with no clear D. The V gene's germline CDR1 is SGHDN and CDR2 FVKESK. The germline V and J ends were trimmed by 1 base and 7 bases, with 14 bases remaining between them. The CDR3 totals 16 residues. In nucleotides, the CDR3 is TGTGCCAGCAGCCAAGTAATCGGAGCGGGGAATTCACCCCTCCACTTT. The encoded protein is CASSQVIGAGNSPLHF.

This chain joins TRBV5-1 and TRBJ2-5; D possibly corresponds to TRBD2 (6 bases). Looked up from germline, CDR1 is SGHRS and CDR2 is YFSETQ. The CDR3 contains 13 residues. V was pared by 4 bases and J by 5 bases, with 12 bases between. The CDR3 DNA is TGCGCCAGCAGCCCCCGGGGGATGGAGACCCAGTACTTC. Amino acid sequence: CASSPRGMETQYF.

This clone was observed a few times. The chain recombines TRBV29-1 with TRBJ2-1; D is undetermined. Germline loops: CDR1 SQVTM, CDR2 ANQGSEA. CDR3 size: 15 residues. The germline V and J ends were trimmed by 7 bases and 3 bases, with 19 bases remaining between them. The chain's CDR3 is CSALGDSFFYNEQFF. The CDR3 region has the DNA TGCAGCGCCCTCGGCGACTCTTTTTTCTACAATGAGCAGTTCTTC.

The chain employs TRBV28 and TRBJ1-2, with 7 bases aligning to TRBD1. CDR1 and CDR2 (germline): MDHEN, SYDVKM. CDR3 length: 12 residues. V shed 9 bases and J 7 bases; nucleotides not matched to a gene: 8. In DNA form, the CDR3 reads TGTGCCAGTAATCAGGGGGGTATTGGCTACACCTTC. Translation: CASNQGGIGYTF.

This rearrangement joins TRBV18 to TRBJ1-5; perhaps TRBD1 as D (5 bases). V was trimmed by 2 bases and J by 1 base, leaving 15 bases between them. The CDR3 has 17 amino acids. Germline loops: CDR1 KGHSH, CDR2 LQKENI. CDR3 region: CASSPIESRVSNQPQHF. CDR3 nucleotide sequence: TGTGCCAGCTCACCAATAGAGAGCAGGGTCAGCAATCAGCCCCAGCATTTT.

The gene calls are TRBV19 and TRBJ2-3; the match to TRBD1 covers 9 bases. This CDR3 comprises 15 residues. Germline values: CDR1 LNHDA, CDR2 SQIVND (reference sequence). The V gene end was trimmed by 3 bases and the J gene end by 5 bases; junction bases not matched to a gene: 6. Here the CDR3 reads CASSIPGQGLDTQYF. The CDR3 bases are TGTGCCAGTAGTATCCCCGGACAGGGGTTAGATACGCAGTATTTT.

The chain links TRBV19 to TRBJ2-1, with 7 bases identical to TRBD1. The CDR3 length is 14 residues. Unmatched junction bases numbered 5, after V lost 4 bases and J lost 5 bases. The V gene's germline CDR1 is LNHDA and CDR2 SQIVND (reference sequence). Written as DNA, the CDR3 is TGTGCCAGTAGTACCCCGGGACAGAACAATGAGCAGTTCTTC. Its protein product is CASSTPGQNNEQFF. The complete variable domain, with remaining parts taken from reference TRBV19 and TRBJ2-1, reads DGGITQSPKYLFRKEGQNVTLSCEQNLNHDAMYWYRQDPGQGLRLIYYSQIVNDFQKGDIAEGYSVSREKKESFPLTVTSAQKNPTAFYLCASSTPGQNNEQFFGPGTRLTVL.

This CDR3 reads CASRPTGSNQPQHF. The CDR3 DNA reads as TGTGCCAGCAGACCGACAGGATCCAATCAGCCCCAGCATTTT. The chain has TRBV27 and TRBJ1-5; D is perhaps TRBD1 (6 bases). Between the trimmed V and J ends, which lost 6 bases and 3 bases, there was a span of 12 bases. Germline CDR1 reads MNHEY; CDR2 reads SMNVEV (reference sequence). The CDR3 contains 14 residues.

V usage is TRBV6-5 and J usage is TRBJ2-7; TRBD1 agrees at 9 bases. This CDR3 contains 15 residues. The J segment lost 4 bases and the V segment lost 4 bases, leaving 8 bases of the junction unmatched. The germline V gene has CDR1 MNHEY and CDR2 SVGAGI. The CDR3: CASSSSGTGSYEQYF. CDR3 sequence (DNA): TGTGCCAGCAGTTCCTCCGGGACAGGGTCTTACGAGCAGTACTTC.

The chain has TRBV6-6 and TRBJ2-3; a weak D match, TRBD1 (6 bases). Trimming pared 0 bases from V and 6 bases from J, leaving 13 bases between. Germline values: CDR1 MNHNY, CDR2 SVGAGI (reference sequence). The CDR3 runs to 15 residues. The CDR3 here is CASSYSQGMVDTQYF. Written as DNA, the CDR3 is TGTGCCAGCAGTTACTCACAGGGTATGGTGGATACGCAGTATTTT.

The V and J genes are TRBV5-1 and TRBJ1-4, with a tentative D call TRBD1 (5 bases). The CDR3 runs to 14 residues. Germline V gene sequence: CDR1 SGHRS, CDR2 YFSETQ. The V and J ends lost 3 bases and 8 bases respectively, with 14 bases between them. The CDR3 region has the DNA TGCGCCAGCAGCTCCGGGACTCTGGGCGAAAAACTGTTTTTT. It encodes CASSSGTLGEKLFF. Full variable domain (remainder filled in from reference TRBV5-1 and TRBJ1-4): KAGVTQTPRYLIKTRGQQVTLSCSPISGHRSVSWYQQTPGQGLQFLFEYFSETQRNKGNFPGRFSGRQFSNSRSEMNVSTLELGDSALYLCASSSGTLGEKLFFGSGTQLSVL.

The chain recombines TRBV6-4 with TRBJ2-1; 10 bases are a match to TRBD2. J gave up 9 bases and V 5 bases, and 4 bases lay outside the gene matches. Germline-derived CDR1 and CDR2 are MRHNA and SNTAGT. This CDR3 spans 13 amino acids. The CDR3 protein is CASSLAGVTEQFF. CDR3 in DNA: TGTGCCAGCAGTCTAGCGGGAGTAACTGAGCAGTTCTTC.

The J gene is TRBJ2-1, the V gene TRBV29-1, with unresolved D. Trimming pared 5 bases from V and 8 bases from J, leaving 13 bases between. CDR3 length equals 12 residues. CDR1 SQVTM and CDR2 ANQGSEA come from the germline V gene. CDR3: CSVLSSFDEQFF. As DNA, the CDR3 is TGCAGCGTTCTTTCTAGTTTCGATGAGCAGTTCTTC.

The chain couples TRBV2 to TRBJ2-7; 7 bases align to TRBD1. This CDR3 region has 15 residues. J lost 1 base, V lost 6 bases, and 9 bases had no gene match. CDR1 is SNHLY, CDR2 FYNNEI, per germline. The CDR3 nucleotides are TGTGCCAGCAGGGCCGACAGGGTGGGGTCCTACGAGCAGTACTTC. It encodes CASRADRVGSYEQYF.